These T cell receptor beta chains were read from a single sample in a study of siplizumab effects on memory and regulatory T cells. Clones were sequenced by immunoSEQ multiplex PCR, and TCRdb holds only the in-frame ones, with some missing. The sample contains some 100,000 clones, more than 85% of which appear only once. Sequenced material: CD8+ T cells sorted from blood. These receptors all stem from a human donor in good health. Each CDR3 is given with its conserved first and last residue. Fields, in order: D gene, J gene, clone size, V gene, CDR3 DNA, CDR3 protein. The D gene is left open where the match is weak. Clone sizes are given selectively: once, few, many, or a class where the clone is expanded.

>.|TRBJ2-1|.|TRBV5-6
TGTGCCAGCGGAAAAAATGAGCAGTTCTTC
CASGKNEQFF
>.|TRBJ2-1|.|TRBV5-1
TGCGCCAGCAGCTTCGAGGGAAGCTCCTACAATGAGCAGTTCTTC
CASSFEGSSYNEQFF
>.|TRBJ1-1|.|TRBV5-4
TGTGCCAGCTCCGGTTGGAGCACTGAAGCTTTCTTT
CASSGWSTEAFF
>TRBD2|TRBJ2-7|.|TRBV13
TGTGCCAGCAGCTTAACTAGCGGGAGTAAGGACGAGCAGTACTTC
CASSLTSGSKDEQYF
>TRBD2|TRBJ2-1|few|TRBV4-1
TGCGCCAGCAGCCAGGCCCATCGCGGGGGGCCGTACAATGAGCAGTTCTTC
CASSQAHRGGPYNEQFF
>TRBD1|TRBJ2-1|once|TRBV9
TGTGCCAGCAGCGCTCTACCGGGACAGGGGTTTGACGGGGCCTACAATGAGCAGTTCTTC
CASSALPGQGFDGAYNEQFF
>.|TRBJ2-5|.|TRBV7-9
TGTGCCAGCAGCTCGACAGGACGTGAGACCCAGTACTTC
CASSSTGRETQYF
>.|TRBJ1-3|.|TRBV19
TGTGCCAGTAGTCCCACGGGTTCTGGAAACACCATATATTTT
CASSPTGSGNTIYF
>.|TRBJ1-1|.|TRBV12-5
TGTGCTAGTGGTCTTATGAACACTGAAGCTTTCTTT
CASGLMNTEAFF
>TRBD1|TRBJ1-1|.|TRBV5-1
TGCGCCAGCGGCGAAGGGGACAGGGGTATCGACACTGAAGCTTTCTTT
CASGEGDRGIDTEAFF
>.|TRBJ2-7|once|TRBV11-3
TGTGCCAGCAGCTTAGACAGGGGAGGTTCCTACGAGCAGTACTTC
CASSLDRGGSYEQYF
>.|TRBJ2-2|.|TRBV10-2
TGCGCCAGCACCGCGCAACAATTCACCGGGGAGCTGTTTTTT
CASTAQQFTGELFF
>.|TRBJ2-1|.|TRBV19
TGTGCCAGTAGTATCGCAGGGAGCTCCTACAATGAGCAGTTCTTC
CASSIAGSSYNEQFF
>TRBD2|TRBJ2-2|.|TRBV5-1
TGCGCCAGCAGCCCGGGCGCTAGCGGGAGTCCGAACACCGGGGAGCTGTTTTTT
CASSPGASGSPNTGELFF
>.|TRBJ1-5|.|TRBV4-2
TGTGCCAGCAGCCAAGACGGGCAGGCCAATCAGCCCCAGCATTTT
CASSQDGQANQPQHF
>.|TRBJ2-7|.|TRBV5-1
TGCGCCAGCAGCCCGGGGACATCCTCCTACGAGCAGTACTTC
CASSPGTSSYEQYF
>.|TRBJ2-7|.|TRBV13
TGTGCCAGCAGCCCGGGGGGCTCAGGACAGAGCTACGAGCAGTACTTC
CASSPGGSGQSYEQYF
>.|TRBJ1-1|.|TRBV5-6
TGTGCTTACAGCTACATGAACACTGAAGCTTTCTTT
CAYSYMNTEAFF
>TRBD2|TRBJ2-1|.|TRBV5-8
TGTGCCAGCAGTTGGGGACTAGCGGGGGGGCCCGGTGAGCAGTTCTTC
CASSWGLAGGPGEQFF
>.|TRBJ2-1|.|TRBV5-6
TGTGCCAGCAGCTTGGGAGGGGGATCCTACAATGAGCAGTTCTTC
CASSLGGGSYNEQFF
>TRBD1|TRBJ1-5|.|TRBV10-1
TGCGCCAGCAGTGACGGGACAGGGGGTCAGCCCCAGCATTTT
CASSDGTGGQPQHF
>.|TRBJ2-3|.|TRBV28
TGTGCCAGCGGAGTGGCGGGACCAGATACGCAGTATTTT
CASGVAGPDTQYF
>TRBD1|TRBJ2-7|.|TRBV14
TGTGCCAGCAGCCGGGACAGCGGCTCCTACGAGCAGTACTTC
CASSRDSGSYEQYF
>.|TRBJ2-1|once|TRBV4-1
TGCGCCAGCAGCCAAGATGGGGTGCGCTACAATGAGCAGTTCTTC
CASSQDGVRYNEQFF
>.|TRBJ1-6|few|TRBV6-5
TGTGCCAGCAGTTACTCTGCAGTAAATTCACCCCTCCACTTT
CASSYSAVNSPLHF
>TRBD2|TRBJ2-7|.|TRBV7-2
TGTGCCAGCAGCTTAGGAACTAGCGGGACTGCGAACGAGCAGTACTTC
CASSLGTSGTANEQYF
>.|TRBJ1-5|.|TRBV6-5
TGTGCCAGCAGTTACTCTCCCAATCAGCCCCAGCATTTT
CASSYSPNQPQHF
>.|TRBJ2-5|.|TRBV5-6
TGTGCCAGCACGGGGCTCCTAGAGGGAGAGACCCAGTACTTC
CASTGLLEGETQYF
>TRBD2|TRBJ2-2|.|TRBV7-8
TGTGCCAGCAGCTTGTATGAGCGGGAGGTCGGGGACACCGGGGAGCTGTTTTTT
CASSLYEREVGDTGELFF
>TRBD1|TRBJ1-2|.|TRBV19
TGTGCCAGTAGTATGGCTCAGGGGGCAGGTGGCTACACCTTC
CASSMAQGAGGYTF
>.|TRBJ2-5|.|TRBV5-5
TGTGCCAGTCGGCAAATTGAAGGAGAGACCCAGTACTTC
CASRQIEGETQYF
>TRBD1|TRBJ1-2|.|TRBV19
TGTGCCAGTACTGACAGGGCCCTTAACTATGGCTACACCTTC
CASTDRALNYGYTF
>TRBD2|TRBJ2-5|.|TRBV11-2
TGTGCCAGCAGCTTGGACGCGGGAGAAGAGACCCAGTACTTC
CASSLDAGEETQYF
>TRBD2|TRBJ2-2|many|TRBV5-8
TGTGCCAGCAGCTGGGAGACTAGCGGTTCCACCGGGGAGCTGTTTTTT
CASSWETSGSTGELFF
>TRBD1|TRBJ2-7|.|TRBV11-2
TGTGCCAGCAGCTGGGACAGCTTCACCTCCTACGAGCAGTACTTC
CASSWDSFTSYEQYF
>TRBD1|TRBJ2-1|medium-sized|TRBV7-9
TGTGCCAGCAGACCTTCCGGGACAGAAAAATACAATGAGCAGTTCTTC
CASRPSGTEKYNEQFF
>.|TRBJ1-1|.|TRBV11-1
TGTGCCAGCAGCTTAAGTCTCAGGGAATACACTGAAGCTTTCTTT
CASSLSLREYTEAFF
>.|TRBJ2-7|.|TRBV6-5
TGTGCCACCGAGGGGGACTCCTACGAGCAGTACTTC
CATEGDSYEQYF
>TRBD1|TRBJ2-3|.|TRBV7-2
TGTGCCAGCAGCTTCACAGGGGGCGATACAGATACGCAGTATTTT
CASSFTGGDTDTQYF
>.|TRBJ1-1|few|TRBV30
TGTGCCTGGAGTCCCGACGACACTGAAGCTTTCTTT
CAWSPDDTEAFF
>TRBD2|TRBJ2-3|.|TRBV5-4
TGTGCCAGCACTAGCGGGAGACCCCCAGATACGCAGTATTTT
CASTSGRPPDTQYF
>TRBD2|TRBJ2-3|.|TRBV7-6
TGTGCCAGCACTCTTAGCGGGGTTTGGGGAGATACGCAGTATTTT
CASTLSGVWGDTQYF
>.|TRBJ1-1|once|TRBV29-1
TGCAGCGTTGAAGAGATCCCGGGGGCCACTGAAGCTTTCTTT
CSVEEIPGATEAFF
>.|TRBJ1-1|.|TRBV9
TGTGCCAGCAGCGAGACAGGTAGTCTTAACACTGAAGCTTTCTTT
CASSETGSLNTEAFF
>TRBD2|TRBJ2-1|.|TRBV7-8
TGTGCCAGCATCCATAGCGGGGGAGCTTTCAATGAGCAGTTCTTC
CASIHSGGAFNEQFF
>.|TRBJ2-3|.|TRBV7-9
TGTGCCAGCAGCCAAGGGGACAAGGACCCAGATACGCAGTATTTT
CASSQGDKDPDTQYF
>.|TRBJ2-2|.|TRBV11-1
TGTGCCAGCAGCTTAAACTTGGATCGAGGGTCTTCAGACGGGGAGCTGTTTTTT
CASSLNLDRGSSDGELFF
>TRBD1|TRBJ2-2|.|TRBV15
TGTGCCACCAGCAACGCTGGGGACAGGGAGAAAGCGACCACCGGGGAGCTGTTTTTT
CATSNAGDREKATTGELFF
>.|TRBJ2-3|.|TRBV21-1
TGTGCCAGCAGCAAAGTTCGTGGCAGACCAGCTCATGAGGATACGCAGTATTTT
CASSKVRGRPAHEDTQYF
>.|TRBJ2-7|medium-sized|TRBV2
TGTGCCAGCAGTCAATCGGACGAGCAGTACTTC
CASSQSDEQYF
>.|TRBJ1-3|.|TRBV7-3
TGTGCCAGCAGCTCCCGGGACTTCTCTGGAAACACCATATATTTT
CASSSRDFSGNTIYF
>TRBD2|TRBJ2-1|.|TRBV4-2
TGTGCCAGCCGGGAGACCGGGGGGAGGGCCGATGAGCAGTTCTTC
CASRETGGRADEQFF
>.|TRBJ2-5|few|TRBV6-1
TGTGCCAGCAGTGAAGCCTTGGACAGTGCAAAAGAGACCCAGTACTTC
CASSEALDSAKETQYF
>TRBD1|TRBJ1-1|.|TRBV13
TGTGCCAGCAGTCCCAGGGGGACAAGGACTGAAGCTTTCTTT
CASSPRGTRTEAFF
>TRBD1|TRBJ2-7|.|TRBV7-6
TGTGCCAGCAGCGCCTGGGACAGGCACTACGAGCAGTACTTC
CASSAWDRHYEQYF
>.|TRBJ2-1|.|TRBV19
TGTGCCAGTAGTATGGCGGACTACAATGAGCAGTTCTTC
CASSMADYNEQFF